This TCR beta chain was identified during a study of blood T cell repertoires in COVID-19. Study overall: COVID-19 samples collected from the United States, Italy and Spain covered acute and convalescent phases.

There are 15 residues in the CDR3. Per germline, CDR1 MRHNA and CDR2 SNTAGT. The V end was cut by 4 bases, the J end by 2 bases, with 14 bases between. Assay used: immunoSEQ multiplex PCR; TCRdb lists only in-frame clones, some missing. This sample carries under 50,000 clones, around 85% of them seen once, and the ten largest clones take about 4.1%. This receptor was taken from a man in his fifties or sixties with active COVID-19. Material for sequencing was peripheral blood. The V gene is TRBV6-4, the J gene TRBJ2-5, with D maybe TRBD2 (5 bases). The CDR3 region is CASSVGSRRQETQYF. The CDR3 DNA follows: TGTGCCAGCAGTGTGGGGTCGAGGAGGCAAGAGACCCAGTACTTC.